This TCR beta chain is from a study of shared clonotypes between healthy human individuals. Deep was the level used in running the assay. The method was immunoSEQ multiplex PCR; TCRdb's version includes in-frame clones alone and lacks a portion of them. The sample has 550,000 to 850,000 clones, about 74% seen once. Trimming cost V 6 bases and J 5 bases, with 19 bases left between them. Looked up from germline, CDR1 is LNHDA and CDR2 is SQIVND (reference sequence). The CDR3 runs 16 residues. V and J are TRBV19 and TRBJ2-2; D not resolved. This clonotype was sampled from a woman aged 25-40 years in good health. The specimen sequenced was memory CD4+ T cells sorted from blood. Subset meaning: CD45RA-negative fraction. CDR3 DNA: TGTGCCAGTAGGAGAAGTCATGGTAGGAAAACCGGGGAGCTGTTTTTT. This codes for CASRRSHGRKTGELFF.